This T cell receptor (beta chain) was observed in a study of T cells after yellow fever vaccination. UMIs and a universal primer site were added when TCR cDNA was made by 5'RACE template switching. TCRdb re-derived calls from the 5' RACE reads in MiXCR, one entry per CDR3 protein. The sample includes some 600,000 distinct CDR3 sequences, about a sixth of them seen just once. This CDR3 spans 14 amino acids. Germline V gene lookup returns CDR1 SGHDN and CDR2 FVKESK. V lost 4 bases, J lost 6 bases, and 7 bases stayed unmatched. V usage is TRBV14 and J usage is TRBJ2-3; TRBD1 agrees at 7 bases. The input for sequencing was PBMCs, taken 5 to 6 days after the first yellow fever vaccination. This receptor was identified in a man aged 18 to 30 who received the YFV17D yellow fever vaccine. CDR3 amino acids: CASSLTGFADTQYF. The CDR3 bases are TGTGCCAGCAGCCTGACAGGGTTCGCGGATACGCAGTATTTT.